This TCR beta chain is from a study of shared clonotypes between healthy human individuals. CD45RA-negative memory and CD45RA+ naive subsets were split from the CD4+ cells. Trimming removed 3 bases from V and 7 bases from J, with 9 bases in between. The germline gives CDR1 MDHEN, CDR2 SYDVKM. The CDR3 is 13 amino acids. Whole-study findings and limits: Generation probability values for non-shared clonotypes were lower than those for clonotypes shared by all four donors.

In the case of this clone: Antigen: not known.

This table comes from immunoSEQ multiplex PCR, and its TCRdb copy is limited to in-frame clones, with some not included. The top ten hold over 1% of the sample, which has approximately 1,500,000 clones, around 97% seen once. The sequence derives from a man aged 30-40 years in good health. J is TRBJ1-4 and V is TRBV28; no firm D call. Material: naive CD4+ T cells sorted from blood. Subset meaning: CD45RA+ positively selected. The CDR3 here is CASSFVSPEKLFF. The CDR3 DNA reads TGTGCCAGCAGTTTTGTTAGTCCTGAAAAACTGTTTTTT.